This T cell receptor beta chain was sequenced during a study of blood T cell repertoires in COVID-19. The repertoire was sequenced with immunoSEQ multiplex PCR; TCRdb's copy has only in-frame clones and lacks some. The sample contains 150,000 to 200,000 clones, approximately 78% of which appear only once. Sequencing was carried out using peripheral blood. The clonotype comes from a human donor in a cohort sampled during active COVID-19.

CDR3 in amino acids: CASSSPTGQETQYF. Here the CDR3 DNA reads TGTGCCAGCAGTTCGCCGACAGGCCAAGAGACCCAGTACTTC. This chain links TRBV28 with TRBJ2-5; maybe TRBD1 (6 bases). V lost 4 bases and J lost 1, with 10 bases in between. CDR3 length: 14 amino acids. Germline CDR1 MDHEN, CDR2 SYDVKM.